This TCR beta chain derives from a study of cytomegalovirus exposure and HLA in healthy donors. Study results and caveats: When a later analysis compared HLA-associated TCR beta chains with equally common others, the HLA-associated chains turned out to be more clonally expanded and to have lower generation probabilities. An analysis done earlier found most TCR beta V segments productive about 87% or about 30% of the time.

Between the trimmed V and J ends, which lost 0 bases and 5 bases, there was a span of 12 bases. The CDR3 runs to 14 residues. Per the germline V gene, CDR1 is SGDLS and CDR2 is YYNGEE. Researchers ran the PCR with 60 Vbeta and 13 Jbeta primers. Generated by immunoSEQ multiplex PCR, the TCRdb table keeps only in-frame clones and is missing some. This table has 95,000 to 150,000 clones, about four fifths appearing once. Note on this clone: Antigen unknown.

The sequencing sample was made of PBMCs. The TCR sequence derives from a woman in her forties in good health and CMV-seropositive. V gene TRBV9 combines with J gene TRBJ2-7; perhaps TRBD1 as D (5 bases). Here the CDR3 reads CASSVGDSPNEQYF. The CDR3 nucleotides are TGTGCCAGCAGCGTAGGCGACAGCCCGAACGAGCAGTACTTC.